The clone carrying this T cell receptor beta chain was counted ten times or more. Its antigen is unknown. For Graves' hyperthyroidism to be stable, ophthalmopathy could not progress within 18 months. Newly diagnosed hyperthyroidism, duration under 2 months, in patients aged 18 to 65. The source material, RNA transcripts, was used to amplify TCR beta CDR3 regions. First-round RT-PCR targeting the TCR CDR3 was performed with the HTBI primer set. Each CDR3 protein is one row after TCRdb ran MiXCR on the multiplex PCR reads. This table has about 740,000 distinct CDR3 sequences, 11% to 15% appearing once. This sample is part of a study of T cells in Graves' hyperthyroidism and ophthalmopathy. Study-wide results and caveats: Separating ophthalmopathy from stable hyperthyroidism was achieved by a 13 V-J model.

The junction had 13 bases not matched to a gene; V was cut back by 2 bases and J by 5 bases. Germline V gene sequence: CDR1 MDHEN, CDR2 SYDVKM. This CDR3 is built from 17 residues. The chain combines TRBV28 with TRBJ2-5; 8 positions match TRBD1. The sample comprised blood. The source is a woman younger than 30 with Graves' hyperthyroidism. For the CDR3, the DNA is TGTGCCAGCAGTTTAAGGAGAGGACAGGGTTATGGTGAGACCCAGTACTTC. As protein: CASSLRRGQGYGETQYF.